The 29 T cell receptor beta chains given below trace back to one sample, sequenced in a study of T cells expressing NK-cell markers (TCRdb year 2020). The library was prepared using 5' RACE. This sample was sequenced with an Illumina HiSeq 2000. TCRdb reprocessed the reads; each CDR3 protein sequence makes one entry, and DNA is unavailable. The table for this sample records about 380,000 distinct CDR3 sequences. Clones ranked in the top ten supply roughly 5.4% of the sample. The sample consisted of blood T cells: a sorted CD56 or NKG2C T cell subset, CD4+ or CD8+ T cells, or bulk PBMC T cells (not recorded which). These TCRs come from a man aged 18-70 years in good health.

V usage is TRBV3-1 and J usage is TRBJ2-1; as DNA is missing, the TRBD1 call by TCRdb cannot be tested. CDR1 is LGHDT and CDR2 is YNNKEL in the germline V gene (reference sequence). The CDR3 has 16 amino acids. CDR3 loop: CASSHQRWDRVDEQFF.

This chain connects TRBV9 to TRBJ2-1; there is no DNA to check the TCRdb D call of TRBD1. Germline CDR1 and CDR2: SGDLS and YYNGEE. CDR3 length equals 13 residues. The chain's CDR3 is CASSDAQPSEQFF.

This rearrangement joins TRBV5-5 to TRBJ1-1; the D call of TRBD1 rests on TCRdb alone, since no DNA is present to check it. There are 16 residues in the CDR3. The germline V gene has CDR1 SGHKS and CDR2 YYEKEE (reference sequence). The CDR3 spells CASSLMIWGPITEAFF.

The chain employs TRBV7-3 and TRBJ2-2; there is no DNA to check the TCRdb D call of TRBD2. The length of the CDR3 is 16 residues. Per germline, CDR1 SGHTA and CDR2 FQGTGA. Here the CDR3 reads CASSSQGGANTGELFF.

The chain links TRBV19 to TRBJ2-6; TCRdb's D call of TRBD1 is untestable without DNA. This CDR3 contains 16 residues. CDR1 and CDR2 from the germline V gene are LNHDA and SQIVND (reference sequence). The CDR3: CASSTTGESGANVLTF.

V usage is TRBV20-1 and J usage is TRBJ2-5; there is no DNA to check the TCRdb D call of TRBD1. Germline CDR1 reads DFQATT; CDR2 reads SNEGSKA (reference sequence). This CDR3 comprises 13 residues. The CDR3 loop reads CSAERGGVETQYF.

The CDR3 sequence is CASSQADRGLTDTQYF. The chain joins TRBV4-1 to TRBJ2-3; TCRdb's D gene call, TRBD1, goes unchecked for lack of DNA. Germline V gene lookup returns CDR1 MGHRA and CDR2 YSYEKL. The CDR3 sequence is 16 residues long.

This rearrangement joins TRBV15 to TRBJ2-5; the TRBD1 assignment by TCRdb is unverifiable without DNA. This CDR3 region has 16 residues. In germline, CDR1 is LNHNV, CDR2 YYDKDF (reference sequence). CDR3 sequence reads: CATSRGQTGGKETQYF.

The V and J genes are TRBV25-1 and TRBJ1-6; the D call from TCRdb, TRBD1, cannot be confirmed without DNA. The CDR3 spans 14 residues. The germline V gene has CDR1 MGHDK and CDR2 SYGVNS. CDR3 region: CASSEPQVHSPLHF.

V gene TRBV2 combines with J gene TRBJ2-2; TCRdb proposes TRBD2, but this gene call is untestable without DNA. Germline CDR1 and CDR2: SNHLY and FYNNEI. The CDR3 loop spans 17 amino acids. Here the CDR3 reads CASSPLAGAPLTGELFF.

The chain is built from TRBV5-6 and TRBJ1-6; TCRdb indicates TRBD1, and absent DNA this call remains unverified. Germline V gives CDR1 SGHDT, CDR2 YYEEEE. This CDR3 has 15 residues. The CDR3 protein is CASSRRQIYNSPLHF. The whole variable domain, filled in from reference TRBV5-6 and TRBJ1-6, reads DAGVTQSPTHLIKTRGQQVTLRCSPKSGHDTVSWYQQALGQGPQFIFQYYEEEERQRGNFPDRFSGHQFPNYSSELNVNALLLGDSALYLCASSRRQIYNSPLHFGNGTRLTVT.

The V call is TRBV12-3 or TRBV12-4, the J call TRBJ1-5; there is no DNA to check the TCRdb D call of TRBD1. CDR3 length equals 16 residues. CDR3 sequence reads: CASSFSGWGSNQPQHF.

The chain links TRBV5-1 to TRBJ1-3; TCRdb's assignment of TRBD1 cannot be checked, as there is no DNA. Looked up from germline, CDR1 is SGHRS and CDR2 is YFSETQ. The CDR3 totals 15 residues. CDR3 region: CASSLGGQMFDTIYF.

This chain's CDR3 is CASSYGGPQGTYGYTF. The V call is TRBV6-5, the J call TRBJ1-2; lacking DNA, the TRBD1 call made by TCRdb goes unchecked. The germline gives CDR1 MNHEY, CDR2 SVGAGI. The CDR3 extends over 16 amino acids.

The chain uses TRBV20-1 and TRBJ1-1; no DNA is available, so the TRBD1 call from TCRdb remains unchecked. The length of the CDR3 is 14 residues. Germline-derived CDR1 and CDR2 are DFQATT and SNEGSKA (reference sequence). CDR3: CSARIDRLNTEAFF.

The chain recombines TRBV28 with TRBJ2-5; with no DNA, the TCRdb D assignment of TRBD1 cannot be verified. The CDR3 loop spans 14 amino acids. CDR1 and CDR2 from the germline V gene are MDHEN and SYDVKM. The CDR3 sequence is CASRHRWSQETQYF.

The chain combines TRBV20-1 with TRBJ2-2; TCRdb reports TRBD1, a call that lacks DNA to check it against. The CDR3 has 14 amino acids. Looked up from germline, CDR1 is DFQATT and CDR2 is SNEGSKA (reference sequence). CDR3 protein: CSAESGGDTGELFF.

This sequence joins TRBV11-2 and TRBJ2-1. Per germline, CDR1 SGHAT and CDR2 FQNNGV. The CDR3 is 13 amino acids. CDR3 region: CASSSGRINEQFF.

The chain employs TRBV5-1 and TRBJ1-1. Germline V gene lookup returns CDR1 SGHRS and CDR2 YFSETQ. The CDR3 totals 15 residues. The chain's CDR3 is CASSHGTAQNTEAFF.

The chain links TRBV6-6 to TRBJ1-6. The V gene's germline CDR1 is MNHNY and CDR2 SVGAGI (reference sequence). This CDR3 has 13 residues. The CDR3 loop is CASAVNFNSPLHF.

The V call is TRBV4-2, the J call TRBJ1-1; the TRBD1 assignment by TCRdb is unverifiable without DNA. The CDR3 spans 14 residues. Germline V gene sequence: CDR1 LGHNA, CDR2 YNFKEQ. The CDR3 reads CASSQVTGPAEAFF.

V is TRBV4-1 and J is TRBJ2-1. From germline, CDR1 is MGHRA and CDR2 YSYEKL. The CDR3 length is 15 residues. CDR3 sequence: CASSQDQLLDNEQFF.

V and J are TRBV20-1 and TRBJ2-3; TCRdb returns TRBD2, unconfirmable since there is no DNA. CDR3 length: 14 amino acids. Germline loops: CDR1 DFQATT, CDR2 SNEGSKA (reference sequence). The chain's CDR3 is CSASSGRGVDTQYF.

V usage is TRBV7-2 and J usage is TRBJ2-3. CDR3 length: 16 residues. Germline CDR1 is SGHTA and CDR2 is FQGNSA. The chain's CDR3 is CASSLVPSGGTDTQYF.

The rearrangement links TRBV5-1 to TRBJ2-2. This CDR3 is 13 amino acids long. Germline CDR1 SGHRS, CDR2 YFSETQ. CDR3 in amino acids: CASIPQTTGELFF.

The chain employs TRBV2 and TRBJ2-6. The length of the CDR3 is 14 residues. The V gene's germline CDR1 is SNHLY and CDR2 FYNNEI. The CDR3: CASSEGTWANVLTF.

The V and J genes are TRBV2 and TRBJ2-3; without DNA, the TCRdb call of TRBD2 cannot be checked. Looked up from germline, CDR1 is SNHLY and CDR2 is FYNNEI. The CDR3 sequence is 15 residues long. The CDR3 region is CASRPTSGGVHTQYF.

The rearrangement uses TRBV2 and TRBJ2-7; TCRdb calls TRBD1, which cannot be checked without DNA. Germline V gene sequence: CDR1 SNHLY, CDR2 FYNNEI. CDR3 length: 15 residues. CDR3 residues: CASSPTGKSSYEQYF.

The chain employs TRBV5-1 and TRBJ1-4; with no DNA, the TCRdb D assignment of TRBD1 cannot be verified. Germline V gene data show CDR1 as SGHRS and CDR2 as YFSETQ. The CDR3 contains 16 residues. This CDR3 reads CASSPSVTGVNEKLFF.